One T cell receptor (beta chain) is described in this entry. This sample also contains other DNA sequences that code for the same CDR3. These data belong to a study of blood T cell repertoires in COVID-19. Across the whole study: Sites across the United States, Italy and Spain contributed samples from acute and convalescent COVID-19. PBMCs, B-cell-depleted T cells, or T cells were the source of the cDNA or gDNA that made up the material.

Authors' processing steps: Estimation of nucleated cell counts was performed using reference gene primer amplification. Measured with immunoSEQ multiplex PCR; TCRdb has only the in-frame clones, and not every one. The V and J calls and clone size are taken from that table; D and trimming were inferred from the DNA. The repertoire holds hundreds of thousands of clones, with about 90% as singletons. Germline CDR1 reads SGHRS; CDR2 reads YFSETQ. CDR3 length equals 12 residues. V lost 0 bases to trimming and J lost 8 bases, with 8 bases between them. The sequenced material came from peripheral blood. The chain links TRBV5-1 to TRBJ2-5, with D perhaps matching TRBD1 (5 bases). The receptor was derived from a woman between 50 and 59 years old who had recovered from COVID-19. In DNA form, the CDR3 reads TGCGCCAGCAGCTTGGAAGGGGAAACCCAGTACTTC. Translating it yields CASSLEGETQYF.